A single sample gave rise to the 3 T cell receptor beta chains below, sequenced in a study of shared clonotypes between healthy human individuals. Measured with immunoSEQ multiplex PCR; TCRdb has only the in-frame clones, and not every one. The table includes about 2.3 million clones, over 85% detected once. What was sequenced was naive CD4+ T cells from PBMCs. Subset denoted: CD45RA+ positively selected. These receptors were collected from a man in his late teens or twenties in good health. Some clones in this sample may be carry-over from other donors' samples.

The table lists this clone with a count of one. The chain is built from TRBV27 and TRBJ2-2; perhaps TRBD2 as D (6 bases). Germline lookup yields CDR1 MNHEY and CDR2 SMNVEV (reference sequence). This CDR3 has 13 amino acids. The germline V and J ends were trimmed by 5 bases and 8 bases, with 12 bases remaining between them. In DNA, the CDR3 is TGTGCCAGCAGTAGGGGAGGATGGGGGGAGCTGTTTTTT. Protein product: CASSRGGWGELFF.

J is TRBJ1-3 and V is TRBV11-3; D not resolved. The CDR3 is made up of 14 amino acids. Trimming shortened V by 5 bases and J by 2 bases, and 10 bases separated the two germline ends. Germline-derived CDR1 and CDR2 are SGHNT and YENEEA. CDR3 sequence reads: CASSRSRAGNTIYF. CDR3 in DNA: TGTGCCAGCAGCCGCAGCCGGGCTGGAAACACCATATATTTT.

This chain connects TRBV12-1 to TRBJ2-3; the table's D call, TRBD2, has no DNA check behind it. TRBV12-1 is deemed a pseudogene. This CDR3 is 19 amino acids long. Here the CDR3 reads CASSSPPRGGAGGTDTQYF. The DNA for the CDR3 is TGTGCCAGCAGCTCACCACCCCGGGGGGGGGCAGGGGGGACAGATACGCAGTATTTT.